The table lists the clone carrying this T cell receptor (beta chain) with a few counts. As yet, its antigen is unknown. Reverse transcribing all isolated RNA meant expressed TCRB transcripts were sequenced. The protocol was immunoSEQ multiplex PCR, while the TCRdb copy is restricted to in-frame clones and leaves out a portion. The repertoire includes some 360,000 clones, over 9% of them detected once, and about 0.64% sits in the top ten. Purities in excess of 95% were seen in all sorted populations. This record belongs to a study of beta chain features in type 1 diabetes. Study results and limitations: Moderately but significantly shorter TCRB CDR3s were found in Type 1 diabetes patients in all four CD4+ subsets.

Germline V lookup: CDR1 SGHKS, CDR2 YYEKEE (reference sequence). The CDR3 sequence is 14 residues long. Germline trimming cut 4 bases from V and 2 bases from J; bases unmatched to any gene: 0. This sequence was found in a man younger than 45 with type 1 diabetes. The rearrangement uses TRBV5-5 and TRBJ2-6; 7 nucleotides agree with TRBD1. Sequences were obtained from central memory CD4+ T cells from blood. CDR3 DNA sequence: TGTGCCAGCAGCGACAGGGCTGGGGCCAACGTCCTGACTTTC. Encoded protein: CASSDRAGANVLTF.